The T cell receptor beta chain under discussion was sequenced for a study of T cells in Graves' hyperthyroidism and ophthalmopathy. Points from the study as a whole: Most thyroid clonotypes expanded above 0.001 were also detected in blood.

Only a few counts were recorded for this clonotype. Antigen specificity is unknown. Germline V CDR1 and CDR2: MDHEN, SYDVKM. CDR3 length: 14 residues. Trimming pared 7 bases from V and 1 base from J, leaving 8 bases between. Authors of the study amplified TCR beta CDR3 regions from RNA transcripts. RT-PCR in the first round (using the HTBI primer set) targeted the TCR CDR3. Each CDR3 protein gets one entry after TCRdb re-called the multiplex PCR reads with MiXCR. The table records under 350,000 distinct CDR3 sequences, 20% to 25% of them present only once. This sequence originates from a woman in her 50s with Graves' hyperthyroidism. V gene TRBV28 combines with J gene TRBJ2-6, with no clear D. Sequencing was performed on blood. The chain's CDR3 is CASMLASGANVLTF. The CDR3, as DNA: TGTGCCAGCATGCTCGCGTCTGGGGCCAACGTCCTGACTTTC.